What follows describes a single TCR beta chain. The antigen remains undetermined. Random hexamers were used to reverse transcribe the RNA input (about 0.5 to 1 ug). Across 54 Vbeta and 13 Jbeta, TCR beta CDR3 was amplified with immunoSEQ multiplex PCR. TCRdb re-called the immunoSEQ multiplex PCR reads with MiXCR, one entry per CDR3 protein. The sample yields just under 150,000 distinct CDR3 sequences, approximately 94% seen once. The data were taken from a study of CD8 T cells in Susac syndrome. CD8+ and CD4+ T cells taken from blood had their TCR beta sequenced. The individuals used as controls were healthy donors who had been matched for both age and sex. The CDR3 contains 12 residues. CDR1 is DFQATT, CDR2 SNEGSKA, per germline (reference sequence). Trimming shortened V by 5 bases and J by 5 bases, and 13 bases separated the two germline ends. Study findings and constraints: The authors acknowledged that the study's TCR sequencing and HLA analysis involved relatively few individuals.

Sequencing used CD4+ T cells from PBMCs. This receptor was taken from a human donor in good health. J is TRBJ2-7 and V is TRBV20-1, with D uncertain. CDR3 in amino acids: CSAALDGNEQYF. CDR3 DNA: TGCAGTGCTGCCCTGGATGGGAACGAGCAGTACTTC.